This T cell receptor beta chain was sequenced for a study of blood T cell repertoires in COVID-19. Clones were sequenced by immunoSEQ multiplex PCR, and TCRdb holds only the in-frame ones, with some missing. The sample has over 200,000 clones; more than 80% are singletons. With respect to this clone: Other DNA sequences in this specimen translate into the identical CDR3.

This CDR3 has 12 residues. Germline CDR1 is SGDLS and CDR2 is YYNGEE. V lost 0 bases, J lost 4 bases, and 3 bases lay in between. This receptor was taken from a woman aged 30 to 39 with COVID-19, enrolled during active disease. Sequencing was performed on peripheral blood. The chain employs TRBV9 and TRBJ2-3; D ambiguous. The CDR3 loop is CASSVGADTQYF. CDR3 nucleotide sequence: TGTGCCAGCAGCGTAGGAGCAGATACGCAGTATTTT.